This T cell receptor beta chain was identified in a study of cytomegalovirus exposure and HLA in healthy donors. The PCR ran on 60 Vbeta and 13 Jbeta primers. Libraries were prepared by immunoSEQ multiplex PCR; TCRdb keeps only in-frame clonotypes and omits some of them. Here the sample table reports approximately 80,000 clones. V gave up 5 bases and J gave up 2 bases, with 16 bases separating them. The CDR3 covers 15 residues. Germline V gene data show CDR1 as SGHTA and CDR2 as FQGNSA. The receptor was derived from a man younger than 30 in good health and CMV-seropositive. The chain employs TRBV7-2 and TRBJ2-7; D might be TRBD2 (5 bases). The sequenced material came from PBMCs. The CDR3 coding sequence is TGTGCCAGCAGCCTCCGAGGGATTATTCCCTACGAGCAGTACTTC. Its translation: CASSLRGIIPYEQYF. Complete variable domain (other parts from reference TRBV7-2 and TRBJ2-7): GAGVSQSPSNKVTEKGKDVELRCDPISGHTALYWYRQSLGQGLEFLIYFQGNSAPDKSGLPSDRFSAERTGGSVSTLTIQRTQQEDSAVYLCASSLRGIIPYEQYFGPGTRLTVT.